What follows are 8 T cell receptor beta chains derived from one specimen sequenced in a study of blood T cells in healthy people across ages (dated by TCRdb to about 2015). Library prep was done by 5' RACE. Sequencing took place on an Illumina HiSeq 2500. The second PCR ran for about 6 to 12 cycles and used a J-beta primer mix along with a sample-barcoded 5' primer. TCRdb reprocessing: public reads trimmed at Q25 with fastp, clones called with MiXCR, in-frame beta chains kept. Each CDR3 protein appears once, grouped with its most common genes and DNA. This sample lists over 600,000 distinct CDR3 sequences; roughly three fifths were detected once. About 26% of the sample is taken by the ten largest. The sample consisted of blood. Receptors originate from a man aged 40-49 years in good health.

This clonotype was seen just once. V usage is TRBV7-6 and J usage is TRBJ1-2; D is ambiguous. Trimming removed 5 bases at V and 1 base at J, with 11 bases between. Per germline, CDR1 SGHVS and CDR2 FNYEAQ. The CDR3 totals 14 residues. CDR3 nucleotides: TGTGCCAGCAGCCCTACCGATCTTAACTATGGCTACACCTTC. It encodes CASSPTDLNYGYTF.

The chain couples TRBV27 to TRBJ2-6; no reliable D call. The CDR3 extends over 17 amino acids. Deletions cut 7 bases from V and 4 bases from J, with 20 bases between. Germline assignment: CDR1 MNHEY and CDR2 SMNVEV (reference sequence). CDR3 in amino acids: CASTTRGGVSGANVLTF. Here the CDR3 DNA reads TGTGCCAGCACCACACGAGGTGGGGTTTCGGGGGCCAACGTCCTGACTTTC.

In DNA form, the CDR3 reads TGTGCCAGCAGCTTCAACAGGGGATCCACAGATACGCAGTATTTT. It translates to CASSFNRGSTDTQYF. The chain links TRBV7-6 to TRBJ2-3, with 7 bases lining up with TRBD1. This CDR3 contains 15 residues. J gave up 2 bases and V 3 bases, and 5 bases lay outside the gene matches. The germline CDR1 and CDR2 sequences are SGHVS and FNYEAQ.

J is TRBJ2-3 and V is TRBV12-5; D gene ambiguous. V lost 2 bases and J lost 7, with 10 bases in between. CDR1 is LGHNT and CDR2 is FRNRAP in the germline V gene. CDR3 length: 13 residues. The CDR3 spells CASGLNRSYTQYF. CDR3 DNA sequence: TGTGCTAGTGGTTTGAACAGATCCTATACGCAGTATTTT.

The genes are TRBV29-1 and TRBJ2-5; the match to TRBD1 covers 10 bases. The V gene end was trimmed by 6 bases and the J gene end by 13 bases; junction bases not matched to a gene: 14. The CDR3 extends over 13 amino acids. Germline assignment: CDR1 SQVTM and CDR2 ANQGSEA. CDR3 sequence: CSVVDRGLTERYF. CDR3 DNA: TGCAGCGTCGTTGACAGGGGGCTCACCGAGCGGTACTTC.

The count of this clonotype is one. The chain is built from TRBV28 and TRBJ2-2; D remains ambiguous. Germline CDR1 reads MDHEN; CDR2 reads SYDVKM. Trimming pared 7 bases from V and 5 bases from J, leaving 14 bases between. The CDR3 length is 14 residues. CDR3 sequence (DNA): TGTGCCAGCAAGGGTTTTTGGGGAACCGGGGAGCTGTTTTTT. It yields the protein CASKGFWGTGELFF.

The genes are TRBV7-2 and TRBJ2-5; D uncertain. With the DNA end fitting TRBJ2-7 better, the J assignment may be wrong. Germline assignment: CDR1 SGHTA and CDR2 FQGNSA. The length of the CDR3 is 13 residues. The CDR3: CASSFLGTYEQYF. CDR3 nucleotides: TGTGCCAGCAGCTTCCTGGGTACCTACGAGCAGTACTTC.

The chain combines TRBV9 with TRBJ2-3; D remains ambiguous. This CDR3 contains 15 residues. Looked up from germline, CDR1 is SGDLS and CDR2 is YYNGEE. Trimming took off 2 bases at V and 4 bases at J, with 14 bases between the two ends. The CDR3 loop reads CASSVGILSPDTQYF. CDR3 in DNA: TGTGCCAGCAGCGTGGGGATCCTATCACCAGATACGCAGTATTTT.